Below are 9 T cell receptor beta chains sequenced from a single sample in a study of T cell repertoires in cytomegalovirus infection. TCRdb reprocessed the reads with MiXCR, giving one entry per CDR3 protein. The data show 250,000 to 350,000 distinct CDR3 sequences, roughly a quarter seen once. The sample consisted of PBMCs. Every receptor here comes from a human donor in good health (CMV status not recorded). Some clones in this sample may be carry-over from other donors' samples.

The table lists this clonotype with many counts. The chain recombines TRBV28 with TRBJ2-7; 8 nucleotides align to TRBD2. Germline V CDR1 and CDR2: MDHEN, SYDVKM. The CDR3 covers 15 residues. V shed 5 bases and J 2 bases; nucleotides not matched to a gene: 8. CDR3 DNA: TGTGCCAGCAGTGGGGCGGGAGGATTTGCCTACGAGCAGTACTTC. It encodes CASSGAGGFAYEQYF.

At least ten counts were recorded for this clonotype. The chain links TRBV7-2 to TRBJ1-1; TRBD1 aligns across 8 bases. The CDR3 runs 14 residues. Per germline, CDR1 SGHTA and CDR2 FQGNSA. V was clipped by 3 bases and J by 7 bases; unmatched bases: 7. The CDR3 DNA reads TGTGCCAGCAGCTTGGACAGGGCATTAAATGAAGCTTTCTTT. Encoded protein: CASSLDRALNEAFF.

This chain uses TRBV12-3 or TRBV12-4 with TRBJ2-7, with 8 bases that match TRBD1. The CDR3 totals 13 residues. Germline trimming cut 3 bases from V and 6 bases from J; bases unmatched to any gene: 4. The CDR3 sequence is CASSFRDRSEQYF. CDR3 nucleotide sequence: TGTGCCAGCAGTTTTCGGGACAGGTCCGAGCAGTACTTC.

V and J are TRBV28 and TRBJ2-3; 14 positions agree with TRBD2. CDR1 and CDR2 (germline): MDHEN, SYDVKM. The V segment lost 6 bases and the J segment 3 bases; nucleotides outside the gene matches: 5. The length of the CDR3 is 16 residues. The CDR3 DNA sequence: TGTGCCAGCAGACTCCGGACTAGCGGGGGGACAGATACGCAGTATTTT. Amino acids: CASRLRTSGGTDTQYF. The whole variable domain, remainder taken from reference TRBV28 and TRBJ2-3, is DVKVTQSSRYLVKRTGEKVFLECVQDMDHENMFWYRQDPGLGLRLIYFSYDVKMKEKGDIPEGYSVSREKKERFSLILESASTNQTSMYLCASRLRTSGGTDTQYFGPGTRLTVL.

This clonotype has more than one count but fewer than ten. The chain employs TRBV5-4 and TRBJ1-1, with a weak D call TRBD1 (6 bases). Germline loops: CDR1 SGHNT, CDR2 YYREEE (reference sequence). V lost 4 bases, J lost 6 bases, and 16 bases lay in between. CDR3 length equals 14 residues. This CDR3 reads CASSIDRNFPEAFF. In nucleotides, the CDR3 is TGTGCCAGCAGCATCGACAGGAACTTCCCTGAAGCTTTCTTT.

A word on this clonotype: Since a much larger clone is just one base distant, this may be a read error. The chain recombines TRBV7-2 with TRBJ2-3, with D unclear. CDR3 length equals 15 residues. The germline V gene encodes CDR1 SGHTA and CDR2 FQGNSA. Trimming shortened V by 1 base and J by 7 bases, and 15 bases separated the two germline ends. CDR3 loop: CASSLGSSSPNTQYF. The CDR3 DNA sequence: TGTGCCAGCAGCTTAGGGTCCAGTTCCCCCAATACGCAGTATTTT.

The genes are TRBV11-2 and TRBJ2-7; 7 bases agree with TRBD1. The V gene end was trimmed by 1 base and the J gene end by 3 bases; junction bases not matched to a gene: 3. Germline V CDR1 and CDR2: SGHAT, FQNNGV. The CDR3 contains 14 residues. The CDR3 is CASSLVSGGYEQYF. The CDR3, as DNA: TGTGCCAGCAGCTTAGTCTCAGGGGGCTACGAGCAGTACTTC.

A few counts support this clonotype. CDR3 sequence: CASAGDFYEQYF. As DNA, the CDR3 is TGTGCCAGCGCGGGCGACTTTTACGAGCAGTACTTC. The rearrangement uses TRBV28 and TRBJ2-7, with D possibly matching TRBD2 (5 bases). CDR1 is MDHEN, CDR2 SYDVKM, per germline. V was clipped by 8 bases and J by 4 bases, with 12 bases between them. The CDR3 covers 12 residues.

This clonotype was seen repeatedly, ten times or more. This chain connects TRBV7-2 to TRBJ2-5, with 13 bases aligning to TRBD2. V was clipped by 8 bases and J by 2 bases; unmatched bases: 14. Germline V CDR1 and CDR2: SGHTA, FQGNSA. The CDR3 runs 18 residues. The CDR3 nucleotides read TGTGCCAGCCAGCTCGGAATACTAGCGGGAGGGCTACAAGAGACCCAGTACTTC. This codes for CASQLGILAGGLQETQYF.